The 10 T cell receptor beta chains below were found in one sample sequenced in a study of T cells in AML relapse after transplant. TCR alpha and beta chains were amplified from RNA by modified RACE PCR. Each CDR3 protein gets one entry after TCRdb re-called the PCR reads with MiXCR. The repertoire holds approximately 520 distinct CDR3 sequences, with more than 9.5% as singletons. Specimen: bone marrow, either the whole sample or a sorted T cell fraction (not recorded which), collected at relapse. The receptors here all came from a human donor who had a stem cell transplant for acute myeloid leukemia. Some T cells may originate from the graft donor.

This clonotype is large in the sample. The chain links TRBV6-1 to TRBJ2-3; no reliable D call. The CDR3 is 13 residues long. Between the trimmed V and J ends, which lost 2 bases and 4 bases, there was a span of 7 bases. Germline V gene lookup returns CDR1 MNHNS and CDR2 SASEGT. CDR3 loop: CASSEYDPDTQYF. DNA of the CDR3: TGTGCCAGCAGTGAATATGATCCAGATACGCAGTATTTT.

By sample fraction, this clonotype is medium-sized. The rearrangement uses TRBV19 and TRBJ2-1; D gene ambiguous. V shed 1 base and J shed 9 bases, with 10 bases lying between them. Germline-derived CDR1 and CDR2 are LNHDA and SQIVND (reference sequence). CDR3 length: 13 residues. CDR3: CASSIGVAVEQFF. In DNA, the CDR3 is TGTGCCAGTAGTATAGGGGTGGCGGTTGAGCAGTTCTTC.

This clonotype was detected only a few times. The J gene is TRBJ2-7, the V gene TRBV20-1; maybe TRBD2 (6 bases). V was trimmed by 1 base and J by 6 bases, leaving 10 bases between them. The CDR3 runs 12 residues. The germline gives CDR1 DFQATT, CDR2 SNEGSKA (reference sequence). CDR3 loop: CSARGGDREQYF. CDR3 coding DNA: TGCAGTGCTAGAGGCGGGGACCGCGAGCAGTACTTC.

This clonotype is labeled medium-sized. The rearrangement uses TRBV10-3 and TRBJ1-4; no clear D gene. The V end lost 3 bases, the J end lost 8 bases, and 4 bases lay between the germline ends. Germline-derived CDR1 and CDR2 are ENHRY and SYGVKD. The CDR3 has 11 amino acids. In DNA, the CDR3 is TGTGCCATCAGTGAAGGGGAAAAACTGTTTTTT. Translation gives CAISEGEKLFF.

This clonotype is large (0.1 to 1%) in the sample. This chain connects TRBV5-1 to TRBJ2-5; tentative D call: TRBD1 (6 bases). CDR1 and CDR2 (germline): SGHRS, YFSETQ. CDR3 length: 14 residues. V dropped 0 bases and J dropped 2 bases, with 8 bases sitting between them. The CDR3 loop is CASSLGTAQETQYF. The CDR3 DNA follows: TGCGCCAGCAGCTTGGGGACAGCACAAGAGACCCAGTACTTC.

This clonotype is large by share. The chain couples TRBV5-1 to TRBJ1-1; D possibly corresponds to TRBD1 (5 bases). CDR3 length: 14 residues. Trimming cost V 0 bases and J 4 bases, with 10 bases left between them. Germline loops: CDR1 SGHRS, CDR2 YFSETQ. CDR3 sequence (DNA): TGCGCCAGCAGCTTGGCGGGGGGGGGCACTGAAGCTTTCTTT. This encodes CASSLAGGGTEAFF.

Relative to its sample, this clonotype is medium-sized. This chain uses TRBV12-3 or TRBV12-4 with TRBJ1-5; TRBD1 is a possible D gene (5 bases). This CDR3 comprises 12 residues. Deletions cut 1 base from V and 7 bases from J, with 5 bases between. This CDR3 reads CASSLGGQPQHF. DNA of the CDR3: TGTGCCAGCAGTTTAGGGGGGCAGCCCCAGCATTTT.

This clonotype is judged medium-sized. The V call is TRBV2, the J call TRBJ1-2; D remains unclear. Trimming pared 1 base from V and 7 bases from J, leaving 1 base between. Germline-derived CDR1 and CDR2 are SNHLY and FYNNEI. The CDR3 is 10 residues long. The CDR3 here is CASSEVGYTF. The CDR3 nucleotides read TGTGCCAGCAGTGAAGTTGGCTACACCTTC.

This clonotype ranks as medium-sized (0.01 to 0.1%). This chain links TRBV30 with TRBJ1-2; a possible D gene is TRBD1 (5 bases). The CDR3 sequence is 11 residues long. Trimming took off 2 bases at V and 12 bases at J, with 13 bases between the two ends. Germline V gene data show CDR1 as GTSNPN and CDR2 as SVGIG (reference sequence). DNA of the CDR3: TGTGCCTGGAGTAATTCCAGGGAAAACACCTTC. Translation gives CAWSNSRENTF.

By proportion, this clonotype is medium-sized. The chain has TRBV7-2 and TRBJ2-5, with 9 nucleotides matching TRBD2. V was clipped by 8 bases and J by 5 bases; unmatched bases: 12. The germline CDR1 and CDR2 sequences are SGHTA and FQGNSA. The CDR3 runs to 15 residues. CDR3 bases: TGTGCCAGCTCGCGGGTAGCGGGAGAGAGGGAGACCCAGTACTTC. The encoded protein is CASSRVAGERETQYF.